The T cell receptor (beta chain) described here comes from a study of Graves' ophthalmopathy and Graves' hyperthyroidism (dated by TCRdb to the late 2010s). About the study as a whole: Peripheral blood was collected at initial diagnosis, before any treatment. TCR beta repertoire signatures were used to distinguish Graves' ophthalmopathy from Graves' hyperthyroidism and to predict progression to ophthalmopathy. In total, approximately 140 blood samples were TCR-sequenced: around 42 ophthalmopathy, some 80 hyperthyroidism and about 17 hyperthyroidism-to-ophthalmopathy patients. To explore V-J signatures that separate ophthalmopathy from hyperthyroidism, a discovery set of about 98 patients was enrolled, consisting of approximately 45 with ophthalmopathy and roughly 57 with stable hyperthyroidism. For independent validation, a separate cohort was made up of about 18 hyperthyroidism patients plus 17 patients who later progressed from hyperthyroidism to ophthalmopathy. T-cell repertoires of thyroid tissue and blood were compared in more than five hyperthyroidism patients. Following sample collection, hyperthyroidism patients were given methimazole at a starting dose of 30 mg daily, and ophthalmopathy patients were given high-dose intravenous methylprednisolone. For training and testing, the 80 to 100 patients in the discovery cohort were randomly divided in a 7:3 ratio.

This clonotype appeared once. Its antigen has not been determined. Base-call qualities are not available, and no considerably larger clone is one nucleotide away. One read is thin evidence. Beyond this particular receptor, the publication reports: Ophthalmopathy was separated from stable hyperthyroidism by the 13-signature model with about 88% sensitivity and less than 82% specificity in cross-validation and with 80%/75% in the test set. In validation, the model predicted ophthalmopathy progression with about 70% sensitivity and around 72% specificity; some twelve predicted patients were CT-confirmed with GO in a median of 6.5 months. Sample size was not statistically predetermined, and group allocation was not concealed from the investigators. Most expanded thyroid clonotypes with frequency above 0.001 were also detected in blood, suggesting blood repertoires may reflect the thyroid immune response.

TCR beta CDR3 regions were amplified from RNA transcripts for repertoire sequencing. HTBI primers and the Qiagen OneStep RT-PCR kit were used in a first-round RT-PCR, which was followed by a second-round multiplex PCR, size selection and purification. Libraries were sequenced paired-end with 100 bp reads on an Illumina HiSeq2000. Per the authors' processing: SOAPnuke was used for read processing, and reads with adapters, uncalled bases, a mean Phred below 15, or no exact constant-primer or identifier match were discarded. COPE v1.2.5 was used to merge high-quality paired reads. Each unique nucleotide sequence was treated as a clonotype, and MiTCR v1.1 was used to align the clonotypes to the IMGT TRB V, D and J references. Only V-J combinations with frequency above 0.0001 were analysed, covering 98% to 99.2% of repertoires. A TCR clonal expansion and chaos score per V-J combination was defined as the ratio of F50 clonal expansion to chaos observed in the TCRdist matrix. Welch's t-statistics and random forest were used to narrow the features down to approximately twelve V-J combinations, which were then fed into a naive Bayes classifier. The Morisita-Horn index was used to measure how similar the thyroid and blood repertoires were. TCRdb cleaned the public reads at Q25 with fastp, built clones with MiXCR and kept in-frame beta chains. Here each entry gathers all rows of one CDR3 protein and keeps the most common genes and DNA. The V and J calls here are based on TCRdb, not the publication. This sample has about 410,000 distinct CDR3 sequences in its table, and about 16% of those were observed once. The top ten clonotypes cover roughly 1.5% of the sample.

The ophthalmopathy patients had moderately to severely active disease, with a Clinical Activity Score of 3 or higher, a NOSPECS grade of 4 or higher, and a disease duration of less than 3 months. Anyone with other autoimmune diseases, uncontrolled infections, pregnancy or lactation was excluded from the study. Clinical symptoms, serum thyroxine, TRAb, thyroid ultrasound and orbital computed tomography were used for diagnosis. Using Ficoll-Paque density gradient centrifugation, PBMCs were isolated from 9.5 to 10 ml of fresh peripheral blood. Total RNA was extracted using Trizol reagent, and RNA quality was checked on an Agilent 2100 Bioanalyzer. From V the trimming removes 5 bases and from J it removes 10 bases, while the gene matches leave 11 bases of the junction unaccounted for. Measured from the cysteine to the phenylalanine, the CDR3 is 13 residues long. Left in the record is the CDR3 DNA by itself, 39 bases read in frame from the first base.

The TCR comes from a woman aged 18 to 35 with Graves' ophthalmopathy. Donor details come from another sample of the same person, matched by shared clones. Specimen: peripheral blood. The chain is assembled from TRBV12-3 or TRBV12-4 and TRBJ2-7, and TRBD1 matches 7 of the central bases. The CDR3: CASSPSRDRGQYF. The nucleotides are TGTGCCAGCAGTCCGTCCCGGGACAGAGGACAGTACTTC.